Included here is one T cell receptor beta chain sequence, with context. The V gene lost 0 bases and the J gene lost 3 bases, with 18 bases spanning the gap. The length of the CDR3 is 18 residues. CDR1 GTSNPN and CDR2 SVGIG come from the germline V gene (reference sequence). Produced via immunoSEQ multiplex PCR; TCRdb's table is partial and in-frame only. The data contain about 96,000 clones, about 81% of them singletons. The data belong to a study of blood T cell repertoires in COVID-19. Across the whole study: The United States, Italy and Spain provided the acute and convalescent COVID-19 samples. Sources were T cells, B-cell-depleted T cells, or PBMCs; the material itself was cDNA or gDNA.

The sequenced sample was peripheral blood. This chain uses TRBV30 with TRBJ1-6; D unclear. The receptor's source is a woman aged 55 to 70 with acute or convalescent COVID-19. CDR3 sequence (DNA): TGTGCCTGGAGTGTTACACGTATTCGGGGATTCTATAATTCACCCCTCCACTTT. As protein: CAWSVTRIRGFYNSPLHF. Using reference TRBV30 and TRBJ1-6 for the parts outside the CDR3, the full variable domain is SQTIHQWPATLVQPVGSPLSLECTVEGTSNPNLYWYRQAAGRGLQLLFYSVGIGQISSEVPQNLSASRPQDRQFILSSKKLLLSDSGFYLCAWSVTRIRGFYNSPLHFGNGTRLTVT.